These 24 T cell receptor beta chains were sequenced from one sample in a study of cytomegalovirus exposure and HLA in healthy donors. A multiplex PCR was run with 60 Vbeta primers and 13 Jbeta primers. Generated by immunoSEQ multiplex PCR, the TCRdb table keeps only in-frame clones and is missing some. The table has 200,000 to 250,000 clones, approximately 70% seen once. The sample taken for sequencing was PBMCs. Every receptor here comes from a man aged 40-50 years in good health and CMV-seropositive.

The chain employs TRBV6-1 and TRBJ1-1; tentatively, D is TRBD1 (6 bases). V was cut by 1 base and J by 4 bases, with 7 bases left in between. The CDR3 contains 13 residues. Looked up from germline, CDR1 is MNHNS and CDR2 is SASEGT. CDR3 sequence: CASSEGRGTEAFF. The CDR3 DNA sequence: TGTGCCAGCAGTGAAGGCAGGGGCACTGAAGCTTTCTTT.

The chain couples TRBV11-2 to TRBJ2-5, with TRBD2 as a possible D gene (6 bases). The CDR3 runs 15 residues. Trimming stripped 0 bases from V and 6 bases from J, with 14 bases between. Germline V gene lookup returns CDR1 SGHAT and CDR2 FQNNGV. CDR3 in amino acids: CASSLEGLGRKTQYF. Here the CDR3 DNA reads TGTGCCAGCAGCTTAGAGGGACTGGGCAGAAAGACCCAGTACTTC.

This clone has more than one count but fewer than ten. The V call is TRBV5-5, the J call TRBJ1-4; no clear D. The CDR3 contains 17 residues. V lost 4 bases, J lost 0 bases, and 16 bases lay in between. Germline CDR1 reads SGHKS; CDR2 reads YYEKEE (reference sequence). The CDR3 spells CASSPGPGDTTNEKLFF. CDR3 DNA: TGTGCCAGCAGCCCCGGACCGGGAGATACAACTAATGAAAAACTGTTTTTT.

On this clone: Other DNA sequences of this sample code for an identical CDR3. The chain couples TRBV9 to TRBJ1-6, with TRBD1 identical over 8 bases. CDR1 is SGDLS and CDR2 is YYNGEE in the germline V gene. The CDR3 loop spans 14 amino acids. Unmatched junction bases numbered 1, after V lost 2 bases and J lost 6 bases. The CDR3 reads CASSVGQGNSPLHF. The CDR3 DNA reads as TGTGCCAGCAGCGTCGGACAGGGTAATTCACCCCTCCACTTT. The full variable domain, rest sourced from reference TRBV9 and TRBJ1-6, is DSGVTQTPKHLITATGQRVTLRCSPRSGDLSVYWYQQSLDQGLQFLIQYYNGEERAKGNILERFSAQQFPDLHSELNLSSLELGDSALYFCASSVGQGNSPLHFGNGTRLTVT.

This clone has only a few counts. This chain uses TRBV5-8 with TRBJ2-2; 9 bases fit TRBD2. Germline assignment: CDR1 SGHTS and CDR2 YDEGEE. V lost 7 bases and J lost 4; bases outside the gene matches: 5. CDR3 length equals 14 residues. DNA for the CDR3: TGTGCCAGCCTTAGCGGGGGTGGCACCGGGGAGCTGTTTTTT. It specifies CASLSGGGTGELFF.

The CDR3 loop is CASSNQGGTGELFF. Written as DNA, the CDR3 is TGTGCCAGTAGTAACCAGGGCGGCACCGGGGAGCTGTTTTTT. The rearrangement links TRBV19 to TRBJ2-2, with D possibly TRBD1 on 5 matching bases. The CDR3 contains 14 residues. V was trimmed by 4 bases and J by 4 bases, leaving 10 bases between them. In germline, CDR1 is LNHDA, CDR2 SQIVND (reference sequence).

The chain is built from TRBV28 and TRBJ2-7; D remains ambiguous. Germline-derived CDR1 and CDR2 are MDHEN and SYDVKM. This CDR3 is 14 amino acids long. V shed 4 bases and J shed 2 bases, with 12 bases lying between them. DNA of the CDR3: TGTGCCAGCAGTTCGCTACAGAAAACCTACGAGCAGTACTTC. Amino acid sequence: CASSSLQKTYEQYF.

This chain joins TRBV28 and TRBJ2-1, with TRBD1 matching 12 bases. In germline, CDR1 is MDHEN, CDR2 SYDVKM. The CDR3 sequence is 15 residues long. After removal of 6 bases from V and 8 bases from J, the junction contained 8 bases not matched to a gene. CDR3 residues: CASRLPGQGAHEQFF. The CDR3 DNA reads TGTGCCAGCAGGCTACCGGGACAGGGGGCCCATGAGCAGTTCTTC.

The V call is TRBV11-3, the J call TRBJ2-7; D perhaps matches TRBD2 (6 bases). With 6 bases removed from V and 6 bases from J, the gap between germline ends came to 18 bases. Looked up from germline, CDR1 is SGHNT and CDR2 is YENEEA. This CDR3 has 14 amino acids. The CDR3 here is CASSRDSGELEQYF. In DNA, the CDR3 is TGTGCCAGCAGTCGGGACTCAGGAGAACTCGAGCAGTACTTC. Based on the CDR3 plus reference TRBV11-3 and TRBJ2-7, the full variable domain is EAGVVQSPRYKIIEKKQPVAFWCNPISGHNTLYWYLQNLGQGPELLIRYENEEAVDDSQLPKDRFSAERLKGVDSTLKIQPAELGDSAVYLCASSRDSGELEQYFGPGTRLTVT.

The chain joins TRBV9 to TRBJ2-2; TRBD2 matches 8 bases. V lost 4 bases, J lost 4 bases, and 6 bases stayed unmatched. Germline CDR1 SGDLS, CDR2 YYNGEE. The CDR3 has 15 residues. CDR3 amino acids: CASSLSGVGTGELFF. For the CDR3, the DNA is TGTGCCAGCAGCCTTAGCGGGGTCGGCACCGGGGAGCTGTTTTTT. The complete variable domain, with remaining parts taken from reference TRBV9 and TRBJ2-2, reads DSGVTQTPKHLITATGQRVTLRCSPRSGDLSVYWYQQSLDQGLQFLIQYYNGEERAKGNILERFSAQQFPDLHSELNLSSLELGDSALYFCASSLSGVGTGELFFGEGSRLTVL.

The J gene is TRBJ2-2, the V gene TRBV7-9, with 9 bases lining up with TRBD1. The CDR3 has 15 residues. Germline CDR1 is SEHNR and CDR2 is FQNEAQ (reference sequence). J was trimmed by 5 bases and V by 1 base; bases with no gene match: 2. The CDR3 region has the DNA TGTGCCAGCAGCTTAGGAGACAGGGGGACCGGGGAGCTGTTTTTT. It codes for CASSLGDRGTGELFF.

This clone was seen a single time. J is TRBJ1-1 and V is TRBV5-6; tentatively, D is TRBD1 (6 bases). The V gene's germline CDR1 is SGHDT and CDR2 YYEEEE. The CDR3 contains 14 residues. Deletions cut 4 bases from V and 5 bases from J, with 15 bases between. CDR3 residues: CASSGTGFVTEAFF. In DNA, the CDR3 is TGTGCCAGCAGCGGAACAGGGTTTGTGACTGAAGCTTTCTTT.

The chain joins TRBV29-1 to TRBJ1-1; D call uncertain. V lost 7 bases to trimming and J lost 1 base, with 16 bases between them. Germline V CDR1 and CDR2: SQVTM, ANQGSEA. The CDR3 contains 14 residues. The CDR3 reads CSAKEGSGNTEAFF. DNA of the CDR3: TGCAGCGCTAAGGAAGGCAGCGGGAACACTGAAGCTTTCTTT.

This rearrangement joins TRBV27 to TRBJ2-1; the D gene is possibly TRBD2 (5 bases). Trimming removed 3 bases from V and 10 bases from J, with 13 bases in between. The CDR3 is 13 residues long. Germline V gene sequence: CDR1 MNHEY, CDR2 SMNVEV (reference sequence). CDR3 protein: CASSFGATGEQFF. The CDR3 DNA is TGTGCCAGCAGTTTCGGCGCAACGGGGGAGCAGTTCTTC.

V gene TRBV27 combines with J gene TRBJ1-2, with a possible D match to TRBD1 (5 bases). This CDR3 contains 15 residues. Trimming removed 6 bases at V and 2 bases at J, with 16 bases between. CDR1 and CDR2 from the germline V gene are MNHEY and SMNVEV (reference sequence). The CDR3 spells CASSPTQGPNYGYTF. The DNA for the CDR3 is TGTGCCAGCAGCCCAACTCAGGGCCCCAACTATGGCTACACCTTC.

For the CDR3, the DNA is TGTGCCAGCTCACCATTACAGGGGGCTGGGAAGACCCAGTACTTC. It encodes CASSPLQGAGKTQYF. V usage is TRBV18 and J usage is TRBJ2-5; 9 positions match TRBD1. Germline lookup yields CDR1 KGHSH and CDR2 LQKENI. V trimming: 2 bases; J trimming: 6 bases; junction bases outside the gene matches: 7. The CDR3 is made up of 15 amino acids. The full variable domain, in which reference TRBV18 and TRBJ2-5 provide the parts outside the CDR3, is NAGVMQNPRHLVRRRGQEARLRCSPMKGHSHVYWYRQLPEEGLKFMVYLQKENIIDESGMPKERFSAEFPKEGPSILRIQQVVRGDSAAYFCASSPLQGAGKTQYFGPGTRLLVL.

The chain links TRBV6-5 to TRBJ2-5; TRBD1 is a possible D gene (6 bases). The J call is uncertain, as TRBJ2-7 better fits the DNA end. This CDR3 has 14 residues. Germline CDR1 reads MNHEY; CDR2 reads SVGAGI. CDR3 in amino acids: CASSWGRGAYEQYF. As DNA, the CDR3 is TGTGCCAGCAGTTGGGGCAGGGGAGCCTACGAGCAGTACTTC.

This clone appeared a few times. Other nucleotide sequences from this sample produce the same CDR3. The V and J genes are TRBV28 and TRBJ1-2, with 8 bases identical to TRBD1. The CDR3 length is 13 residues. With V trimmed by 5 bases and J by 7 bases, 6 bases remained unmatched. Germline CDR1 MDHEN, CDR2 SYDVKM. CDR3 DNA: TGTGCCAGCAGTCCCGGGACAGGACGTGGCTACACCTTC. Protein product: CASSPGTGRGYTF.

The gene calls are TRBV2 and TRBJ1-4, with 10 nucleotides matching TRBD1. V lost 4 bases and J lost 8; bases outside the gene matches: 7. The CDR3 has 15 residues. The germline V gene has CDR1 SNHLY and CDR2 FYNNEI. This CDR3 reads CASSATGTGDEKLFF. As DNA, the CDR3 is TGTGCCAGCAGTGCGACCGGGACAGGGGACGAAAAACTGTTTTTT.

The chain joins TRBV28 to TRBJ2-1, with 7 bases that match TRBD1. Germline-derived CDR1 and CDR2 are MDHEN and SYDVKM. The V and J ends lost 4 bases and 2 bases, in that order; junction bases with no gene match: 5. This CDR3 region has 15 residues. The CDR3 protein is CASSSDRAAYNEQFF. The CDR3 nucleotides read TGTGCCAGCAGTTCCGACAGGGCCGCCTACAATGAGCAGTTCTTC.

The chain couples TRBV27 to TRBJ1-1; 7 nucleotides agree with TRBD1. Germline V lookup: CDR1 MNHEY, CDR2 SMNVEV (reference sequence). The CDR3 consists of 15 residues. Unmatched junction bases numbered 8, after V lost 6 bases and J lost 1 base. CDR3 sequence (DNA): TGTGCCAGCAGCTCCGACAGACAGGGGAACACTGAAGCTTTCTTT. Its translation is CASSSDRQGNTEAFF.

CDR3 sequence (DNA): TGCGCCAGCAGCCAAGAAGGGACAGGGGGGAACGAGCAGTACTTC. Its protein is CASSQEGTGGNEQYF. The genes are TRBV4-1 and TRBJ2-7; TRBD1 matches 11 bases. The CDR3 extends over 15 amino acids. Germline loops: CDR1 MGHRA, CDR2 YSYEKL. V was clipped by 0 bases and J by 5 bases; unmatched bases: 3.

The chain combines TRBV6-5 with TRBJ1-1; no reliable D call. CDR1 is MNHEY and CDR2 is SVGAGI in the germline V gene. The V and J ends lost 2 bases and 4 bases respectively, with 8 bases between them. The CDR3 is 13 amino acids. CDR3 sequence (DNA): TGTGCCAGCAGTTACATGGCTGGCACTGAAGCTTTCTTT. It is translated as CASSYMAGTEAFF.

This chain connects TRBV28 to TRBJ2-7, with D perhaps matching TRBD1 (7 bases). Between the trimmed V and J ends, which lost 5 bases and 9 bases, there was a span of 20 bases. There are 14 residues in the CDR3. CDR1 MDHEN and CDR2 SYDVKM come from the germline V gene. CDR3: CASSPRTGGTVQYF. CDR3 coding DNA: TGTGCCAGCAGTCCCCGGACAGGAGGGACGGTGCAGTACTTC.